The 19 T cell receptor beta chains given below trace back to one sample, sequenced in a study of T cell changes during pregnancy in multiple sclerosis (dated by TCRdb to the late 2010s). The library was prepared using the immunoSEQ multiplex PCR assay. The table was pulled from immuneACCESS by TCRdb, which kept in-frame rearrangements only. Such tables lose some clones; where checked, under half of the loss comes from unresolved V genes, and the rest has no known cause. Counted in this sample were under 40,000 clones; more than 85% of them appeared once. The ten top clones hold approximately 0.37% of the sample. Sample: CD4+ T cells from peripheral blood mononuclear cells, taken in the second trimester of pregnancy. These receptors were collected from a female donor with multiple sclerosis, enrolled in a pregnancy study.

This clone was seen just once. The CDR3 DNA reads as TGCGCCAGCAGCACAGCTAGCGGTAGCACAGATACGCAGTATTTT. This sequence encodes CASSTASGSTDTQYF. V usage is TRBV5-1 and J usage is TRBJ2-3, with 7 bases that match TRBD2. This CDR3 is 15 amino acids long. Trimming cost V 4 bases and J 0 bases; bases outside gene matches: 5. The germline V gene encodes CDR1 SGHRS and CDR2 YFSETQ.

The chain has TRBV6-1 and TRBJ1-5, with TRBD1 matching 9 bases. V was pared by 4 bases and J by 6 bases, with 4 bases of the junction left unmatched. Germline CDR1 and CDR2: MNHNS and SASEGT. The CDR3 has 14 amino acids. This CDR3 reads CASSVYRGPQPQHF. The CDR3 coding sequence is TGTGCCAGCAGTGTATACAGGGGGCCTCAGCCCCAGCATTTT.

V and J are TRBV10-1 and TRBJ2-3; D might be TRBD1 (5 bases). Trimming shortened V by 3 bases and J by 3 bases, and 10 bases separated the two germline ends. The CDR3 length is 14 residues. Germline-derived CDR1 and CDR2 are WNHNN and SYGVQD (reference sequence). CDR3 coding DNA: TGCGCCAGCAGTGACGCACAGGCTACAGATACGCAGTATTTT. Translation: CASSDAQATDTQYF.

The CDR3 region is CASGLANSGGSSYEQYF. The CDR3 DNA reads TGTGCTAGTGGTTTGGCCAACTCGGGAGGGTCTTCCTACGAGCAGTACTTC. J is TRBJ2-7 and V is TRBV12-5; 8 nucleotides match TRBD2. V dropped 1 base and J dropped 1; count of bases not matched to a gene: 9. The V gene's germline CDR1 is LGHNT and CDR2 FRNRAP. The CDR3 loop spans 17 amino acids.

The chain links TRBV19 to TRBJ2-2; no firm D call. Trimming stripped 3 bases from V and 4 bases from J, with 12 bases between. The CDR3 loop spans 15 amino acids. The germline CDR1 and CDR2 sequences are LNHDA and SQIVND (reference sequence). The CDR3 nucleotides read TGTGCCAGTAGTATTTCTCTCAGAAGCACCGGGGAGCTGTTTTTT. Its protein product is CASSISLRSTGELFF.

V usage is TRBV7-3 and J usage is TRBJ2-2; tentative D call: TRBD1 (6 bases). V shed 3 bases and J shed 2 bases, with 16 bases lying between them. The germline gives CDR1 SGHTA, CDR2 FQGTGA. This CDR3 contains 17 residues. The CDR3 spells CASSLDSPKGNTGELFF. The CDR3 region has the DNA TGTGCCAGCAGCTTGGACAGCCCAAAGGGCAACACCGGGGAGCTGTTTTTT.

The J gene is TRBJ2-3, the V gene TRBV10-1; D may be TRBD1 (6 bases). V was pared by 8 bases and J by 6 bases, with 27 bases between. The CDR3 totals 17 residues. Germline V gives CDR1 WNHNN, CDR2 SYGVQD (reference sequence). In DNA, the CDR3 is TGCGCCAGCTCGGATACGGCGTTAGGACAGTCAGAGGATACGCAGTATTTT. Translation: CASSDTALGQSEDTQYF.

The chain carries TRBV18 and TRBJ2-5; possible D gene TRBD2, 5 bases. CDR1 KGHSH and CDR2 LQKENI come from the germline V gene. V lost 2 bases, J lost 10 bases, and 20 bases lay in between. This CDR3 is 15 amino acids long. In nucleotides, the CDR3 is TGTGCCAGCTCACCATCGATGGAAACCGCCGGGGACCAGTACTTC. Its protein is CASSPSMETAGDQYF.

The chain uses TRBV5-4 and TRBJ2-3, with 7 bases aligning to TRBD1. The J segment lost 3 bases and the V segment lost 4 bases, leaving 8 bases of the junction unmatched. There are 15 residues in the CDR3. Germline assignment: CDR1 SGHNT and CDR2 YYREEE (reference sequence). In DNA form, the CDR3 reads TGTGCCAGCAGCCCCTCCGGGACAGCTACAGATACGCAGTATTTT. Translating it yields CASSPSGTATDTQYF.

The DNA of the CDR3 is TGTGCACACGGACGGGGAGGCTACGAGCAGTACTTC. The encoded protein is CAHGRGGYEQYF. The rearrangement links TRBV30 to TRBJ2-7; weak D call: TRBD2 (6 bases). This CDR3 has 12 amino acids. Germline CDR1 is GTSNPN and CDR2 is SVGIG (reference sequence).

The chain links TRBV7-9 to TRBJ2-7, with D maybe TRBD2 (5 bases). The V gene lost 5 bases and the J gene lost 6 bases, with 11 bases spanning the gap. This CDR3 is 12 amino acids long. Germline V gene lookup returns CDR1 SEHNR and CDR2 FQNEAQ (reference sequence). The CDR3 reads CASSILVTEQYF. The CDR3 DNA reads TGTGCCAGCAGCATACTAGTAACCGAGCAGTACTTC. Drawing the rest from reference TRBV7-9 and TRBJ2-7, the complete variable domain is DTGVSQNPRHKITKRGQNVTFRCDPISEHNRLYWYRQTLGQGPEFLTYFQNEAQLEKSRLLSDRFSAERPKGSFSTLEIQRTEQGDSAMYLCASSILVTEQYFGPGTRLTVT.

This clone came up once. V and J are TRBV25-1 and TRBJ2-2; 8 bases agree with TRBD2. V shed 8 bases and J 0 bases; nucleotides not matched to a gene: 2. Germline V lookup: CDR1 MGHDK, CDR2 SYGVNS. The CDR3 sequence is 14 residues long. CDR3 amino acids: CASRAGANTGELFF. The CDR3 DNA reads TGTGCCAGCCGAGCGGGGGCGAACACCGGGGAGCTGTTTTTT.

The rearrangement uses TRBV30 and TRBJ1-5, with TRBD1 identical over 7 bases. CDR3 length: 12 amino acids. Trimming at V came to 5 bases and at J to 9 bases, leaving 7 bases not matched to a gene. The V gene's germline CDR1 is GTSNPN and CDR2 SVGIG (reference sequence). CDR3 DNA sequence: TGTGCCTGGGACAGGGAAACCCTGCCCCAGCATTTT. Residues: CAWDRETLPQHF.

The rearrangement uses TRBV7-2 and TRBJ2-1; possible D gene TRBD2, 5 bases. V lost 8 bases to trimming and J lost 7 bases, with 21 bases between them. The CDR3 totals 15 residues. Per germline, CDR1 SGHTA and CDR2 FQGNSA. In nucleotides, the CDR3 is TGTGCCAGCCGGGAAGGGATTCTTAAGTTGAATGAGCAGTTCTTC. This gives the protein CASREGILKLNEQFF. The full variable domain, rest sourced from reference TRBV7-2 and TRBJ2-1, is GAGVSQSPSNKVTEKGKDVELRCDPISGHTALYWYRQSLGQGLEFLIYFQGNSAPDKSGLPSDRFSAERTGGSVSTLTIQRTQQEDSAVYLCASREGILKLNEQFFGPGTRLTVL.

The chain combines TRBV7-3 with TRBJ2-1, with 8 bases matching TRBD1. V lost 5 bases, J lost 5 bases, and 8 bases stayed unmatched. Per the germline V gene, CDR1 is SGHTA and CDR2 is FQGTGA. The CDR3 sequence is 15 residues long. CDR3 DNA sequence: TGTGCCAGCAGCCCGACGGGACAGGTAAACAATGAGCAGTTCTTC. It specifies CASSPTGQVNNEQFF.

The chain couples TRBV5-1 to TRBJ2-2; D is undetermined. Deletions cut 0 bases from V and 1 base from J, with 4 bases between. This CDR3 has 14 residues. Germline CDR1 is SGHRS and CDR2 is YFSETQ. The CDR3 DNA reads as TGCGCCAGCAGCTTGGGACAGAACACCGGGGAGCTGTTTTTT. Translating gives CASSLGQNTGELFF. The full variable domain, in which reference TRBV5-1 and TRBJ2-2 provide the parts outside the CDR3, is KAGVTQTPRYLIKTRGQQVTLSCSPISGHRSVSWYQQTPGQGLQFLFEYFSETQRNKGNFPGRFSGRQFSNSRSEMNVSTLELGDSALYLCASSLGQNTGELFFGEGSRLTVL.

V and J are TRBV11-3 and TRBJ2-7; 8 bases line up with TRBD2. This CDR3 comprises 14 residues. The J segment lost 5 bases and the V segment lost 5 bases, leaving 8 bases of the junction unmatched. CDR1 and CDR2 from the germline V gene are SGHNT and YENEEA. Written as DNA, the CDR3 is TGTGCCAGCAGCCGGCGGGCTAGCGGGCACGAGCAGTACTTC. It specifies CASSRRASGHEQYF.

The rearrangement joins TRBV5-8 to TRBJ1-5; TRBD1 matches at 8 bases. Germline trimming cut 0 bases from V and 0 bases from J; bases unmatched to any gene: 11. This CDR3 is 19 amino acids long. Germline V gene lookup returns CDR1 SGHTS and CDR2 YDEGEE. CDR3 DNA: TGTGCCAGCAGCTTGGTCCAGGGGGCTTACTTATATAGCAATCAGCCCCAGCATTTT. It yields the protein CASSLVQGAYLYSNQPQHF. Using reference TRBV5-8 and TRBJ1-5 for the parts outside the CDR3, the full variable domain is EAGVTQSPTHLIKTRGQQATLRCSPISGHTSVYWYQQALGLGLQFLLWYDEGEERNRGNFPPRFSGRQFPNYSSELNVNALELEDSALYLCASSLVQGAYLYSNQPQHFGDGTRLSIL.

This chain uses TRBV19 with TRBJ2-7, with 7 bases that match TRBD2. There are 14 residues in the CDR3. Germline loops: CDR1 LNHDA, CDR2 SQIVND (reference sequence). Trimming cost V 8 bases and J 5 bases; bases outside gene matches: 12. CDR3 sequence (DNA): TGTGCCAGTGGTGTCGGAGGGAGGGCCGACGAGCAGTACTTC. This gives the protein CASGVGGRADEQYF.